A selection of T cell receptor beta chains follows, all from one sample in a study of radiation and T cells in renal cell carcinoma. Generated by immunoSEQ multiplex PCR, the TCRdb table keeps only in-frame clones and is missing some. The sample records about 90,000 clones, around 84% being singletons. The material was blood, obtained from a patient whose treatment included radiotherapy and nephrectomy. These receptors were collected from a man aged 60 to 69 with renal cell carcinoma. The conserved cysteine and the conserved F or W are not part of the CDR3 here. Each record gives: D gene, V gene, CDR3 protein. The D gene is left open where the match is weak.

>TRBD1|TRBV19
ASSSPGRTGGKDTQY
>.|TRBV5-1
ASSWTPGTEAF
>.|TRBV2
ASMGTVNTEAF
>.|TRBV6-1
ASSEIGGTGNTIY
>.|TRBV11-2
ASSLIMGIQETQY
>.|TRBV28
ASSLTGLDIQY
>.|TRBV18
ASSPTGHTNTEAF
>TRBD2|TRBV28
ASSPSGALAKNIQY
>.|TRBV28
ASSLSVLGRDNYGYT
>.|TRBV11-3
ASSVRGSSYNEQF
>.|TRBV19
ASIPTGSGANVLT
>TRBD2|TRBV7-9
ASSPLAGEAYEQY
>.|TRBV7-2
ASSQARNTEAF
>.|TRBV7-9
ASSLESGNTGELF
>TRBD2|TRBV6-1
AGGGEISDTQY
>.|TRBV10-3
AISEGGGTREQY
>TRBD2|TRBV30
AWSTGGWGTDTQY
>.|TRBV11-2
ASSLGKKLF
>.|TRBV6-1
ASSRTAGYT
>.|TRBV5-4
ASSFGPGGQPQH
>TRBD2|TRBV5-1
ASSLAQAGGGEETQY
>TRBD1|TRBV25-1
ASSRPGQTYEQY
>TRBD1|TRBV6-5
ATRRQGSTEAF
>.|TRBV27
ASSTGRSYEQY
>.|TRBV5-8
ASSSGHGNEKLF
>.|TRBV5-1
ASSLTRRGAGELF
>TRBD1|TRBV9
ASSVVQGAEAF
>.|TRBV30
AWTPGVPPEAF
>TRBD1|TRBV5-6
ASSYFRGVDNQPQH